This T cell receptor (beta chain) was sequenced during a study of T cells in Graves' hyperthyroidism and ophthalmopathy. Clinical symptoms, serum thyroxine and TRAb, thyroid ultrasound and orbital computed tomography together formed the diagnostic basis. Amplified TCR beta CDR3 regions derived from RNA transcripts. The study used the HTBI primer set for a first-round RT-PCR of the TCR CDR3. TCRdb re-derived calls from the multiplex PCR reads in MiXCR, one entry per CDR3 protein. This sample yields nearly 600,000 distinct CDR3 sequences, of which 13% to 15% are seen a single time; more than 6% belongs to the top ten. This clonotype occurred many times. Source material: blood. This clonotype was sampled from a woman younger than 35 with Graves' ophthalmopathy.

Here the CDR3 reads CASSLAGEGADTQYF. CDR3 nucleotide sequence: TGTGCCAGCAGTTTAGCGGGAGAGGGGGCAGATACGCAGTATTTT. The V gene is TRBV28, the J gene TRBJ2-3; maybe TRBD2 (7 bases). V lost 2 bases and J 4 bases, leaving 13 bases between the germline ends. There are 15 residues in the CDR3. The germline V gene has CDR1 MDHEN and CDR2 SYDVKM. The whole variable domain, filled in from reference TRBV28 and TRBJ2-3, reads DVKVTQSSRYLVKRTGEKVFLECVQDMDHENMFWYRQDPGLGLRLIYFSYDVKMKEKGDIPEGYSVSREKKERFSLILESASTNQTSMYLCASSLAGEGADTQYFGPGTRLTVL.